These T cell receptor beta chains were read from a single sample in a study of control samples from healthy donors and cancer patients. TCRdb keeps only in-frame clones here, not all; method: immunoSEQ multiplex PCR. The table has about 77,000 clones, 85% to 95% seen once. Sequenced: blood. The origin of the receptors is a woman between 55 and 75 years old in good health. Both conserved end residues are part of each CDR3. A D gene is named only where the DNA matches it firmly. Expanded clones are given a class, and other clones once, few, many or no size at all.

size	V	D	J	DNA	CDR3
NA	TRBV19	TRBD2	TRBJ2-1	TGTGCCAGTAGTATAAGACTAGCGGGAGGGTACAATGAGCAGTTCTTC	CASSIRLAGGYNEQFF
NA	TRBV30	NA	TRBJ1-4	TGTGCCTGGAGTCAATGGTTAGGCACGCGGGGTGAAAAACTGTTTTTT	CAWSQWLGTRGEKLFF
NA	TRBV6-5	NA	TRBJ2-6	TGTGCCAGCAGTTCAAGGGGGTCTGGGGCCAACGTCCTGACTTTC	CASSSRGSGANVLTF
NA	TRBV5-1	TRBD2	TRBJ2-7	TGCGCCAGCAGCCCACGACTAGCGGGAGAGGGTGAGCAGTACTTC	CASSPRLAGEGEQYF
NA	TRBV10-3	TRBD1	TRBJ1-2	TGTGCCATCAGTGACGGACAGGGGGCTGGTGGCTACACCTTC	CAISDGQGAGGYTF
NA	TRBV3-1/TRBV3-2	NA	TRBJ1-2	TGTGCCAGCAGCCACCGGGACAAGGTCTCTGGCGATGGCTACACCTTC	CASSHRDKVSGDGYTF
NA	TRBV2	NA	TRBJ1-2	TGTGCCAGCAGTGTCAGCCAGGGCCTCAGCTCCTATGGCTACACCTTC	CASSVSQGLSSYGYTF
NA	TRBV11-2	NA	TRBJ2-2	TGTGCCAGCAGCCGTTCAGGAATATTGAACACCGGGGAGCTGTTTTTT	CASSRSGILNTGELFF
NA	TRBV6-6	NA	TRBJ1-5	TGTGCCAGCAGTTACATGGATAGCAATCAGCCCCAGCATTTT	CASSYMDSNQPQHF
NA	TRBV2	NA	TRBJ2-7	TGTGCCAGCAGTATGGGCAGACCCTACGAGCAGTACTTC	CASSMGRPYEQYF
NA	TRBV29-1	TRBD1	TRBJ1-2	TGCAGCGTCCGCCGGGACAGGGGCAACTATGGCTACACCTTC	CSVRRDRGNYGYTF
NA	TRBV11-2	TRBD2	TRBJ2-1	TGTGCCAGCAGCCTACTAGCGGGAGGCCCTGAGCAGTTCTTC	CASSLLAGGPEQFF
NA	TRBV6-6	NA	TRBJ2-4	TGTGCCAGTCGGGGTACGACGGCCAAAAACATTCAGTACTTC	CASRGTTAKNIQYF
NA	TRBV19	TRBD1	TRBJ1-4	TGTGCCAGTAGTATTTCGGGGACAGGCTTAAATGAAAAACTGTTTTTT	CASSISGTGLNEKLFF
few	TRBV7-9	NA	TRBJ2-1	TGTGCCAGCAGCGGAAGCAACACGGGGAATGAGCAGTTCTTC	CASSGSNTGNEQFF
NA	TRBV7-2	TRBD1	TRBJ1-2	TGTGCCAGCAGCCTGGGACAGATGATTAACTATGGCTACACCTTC	CASSLGQMINYGYTF
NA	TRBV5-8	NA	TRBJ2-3	TGTGCCAGCAGCTTGGCGTCGGTGAGCACAGATACGCAGTATTTT	CASSLASVSTDTQYF